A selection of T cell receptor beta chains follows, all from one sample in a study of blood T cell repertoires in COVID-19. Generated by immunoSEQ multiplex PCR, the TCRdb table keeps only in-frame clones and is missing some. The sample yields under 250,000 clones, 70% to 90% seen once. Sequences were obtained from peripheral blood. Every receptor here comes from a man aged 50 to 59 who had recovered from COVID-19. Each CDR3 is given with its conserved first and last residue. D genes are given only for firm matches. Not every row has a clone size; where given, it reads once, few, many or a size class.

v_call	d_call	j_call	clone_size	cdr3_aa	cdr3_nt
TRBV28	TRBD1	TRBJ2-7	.	CASSFLSTGISYEQYF	TGTGCCAGCAGTTTTTTATCGACAGGGATAAGCTACGAGCAGTACTTC
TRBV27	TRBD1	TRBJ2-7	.	CASSFRQGARNEQYF	TGTGCCAGCAGTTTCCGACAGGGGGCGCGGAACGAGCAGTACTTC
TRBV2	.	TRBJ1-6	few	CASSPPEGRTPLHF	TGTGCCAGCAGCCCCCCAGAGGGCAGGACACCCCTCCACTTT
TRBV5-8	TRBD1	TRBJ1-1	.	CASSSDRGAVNTEAFF	TGTGCCAGCAGCTCGGACAGGGGCGCCGTGAACACTGAAGCTTTCTTT
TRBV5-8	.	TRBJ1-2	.	CASGRTFYGYTF	TGTGCCAGCGGCCGGACTTTCTATGGCTACACCTTC
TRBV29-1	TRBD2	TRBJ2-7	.	CSVDVVGLAGSYEQYF	TGCAGCGTGGATGTTGTTGGACTAGCGGGTAGCTACGAGCAGTACTTC
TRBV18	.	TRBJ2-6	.	CASSPNRDGGANVLTF	TGTGCCAGCTCACCAAACAGGGACGGAGGGGCCAACGTCCTGACTTTC
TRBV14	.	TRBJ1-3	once	CASSQDRRDLNSGNTIYF	TGTGCCAGCAGCCAAGATCGACGAGACTTAAACTCTGGAAACACCATATATTTT
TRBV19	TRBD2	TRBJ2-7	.	CARIAAGDINEQYF	TGTGCCAGAATCGCAGCGGGAGACATCAACGAGCAGTACTTC
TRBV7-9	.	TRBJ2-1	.	CASSLAGGVIDEQFF	TGTGCCAGCAGCTTAGCGGGAGGCGTTATCGATGAGCAGTTCTTC
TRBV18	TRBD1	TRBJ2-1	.	CASSAQRQGNSYNEQFF	TGTGCCAGCTCAGCACAAAGACAGGGCAACTCCTACAATGAGCAGTTCTTC
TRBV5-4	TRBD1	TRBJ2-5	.	CASRTGGSETQYF	TGTGCCAGCAGAACAGGGGGTTCAGAGACCCAGTACTTC
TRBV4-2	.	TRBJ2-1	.	CASSRSGSTYNEQFF	TGTGCCAGCAGCCGCAGTGGGAGCACCTACAATGAGCAGTTCTTC
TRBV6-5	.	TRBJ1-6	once	CASSYQGLSNSPLHF	TGTGCCAGCAGTTACCAGGGTTTGAGTAATTCACCCCTCCACTTT
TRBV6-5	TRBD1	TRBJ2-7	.	CASRQTGQGIYEQYF	TGTGCCAGCAGACAAACGGGACAGGGGATATACGAGCAGTACTTC
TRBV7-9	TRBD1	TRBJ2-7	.	CASSLGQGAEQYF	TGTGCCAGCAGCTTAGGACAGGGGGCGGAGCAGTACTTC
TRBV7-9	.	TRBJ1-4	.	CASSYLGGVGEKLFF	TGTGCCAGCAGCTACCTAGGGGGAGTAGGTGAAAAACTGTTTTTT
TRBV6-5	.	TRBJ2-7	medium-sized	CASSYGAPSGEQYF	TGTGCCAGCAGTTACGGGGCTCCTTCGGGCGAGCAGTACTTC
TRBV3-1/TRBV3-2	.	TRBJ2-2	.	CASSPWASTGELFF	TGTGCCAGCAGCCCTTGGGCATCCACCGGGGAGCTGTTTTTT
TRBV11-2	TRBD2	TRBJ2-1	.	CASSFTRGGNYNEQFF	TGTGCCAGCAGCTTCACACGGGGGGGGAACTACAATGAGCAGTTCTTC
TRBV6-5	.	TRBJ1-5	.	CASRVRGADQPQHF	TGTGCCAGCAGAGTCCGTGGGGCTGATCAGCCCCAGCATTTT
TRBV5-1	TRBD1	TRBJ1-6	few	CASSPGQNNSPLHF	TGCGCCAGCAGCCCGGGACAGAATAATTCACCCCTCCACTTT
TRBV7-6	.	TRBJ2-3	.	CASSGEQGPLSTDTQYF	TGTGCCAGCAGCGGGGAACAGGGCCCTTTGAGCACAGATACGCAGTATTTT
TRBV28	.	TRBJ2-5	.	CASSSGGSDQETQYF	TGTGCCAGCAGTTCCGGTGGTTCTGACCAAGAGACCCAGTACTTC
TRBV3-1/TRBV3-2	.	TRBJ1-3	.	CASSPLTTGNTIYF	TGTGCCAGCAGCCCCCTAACGACTGGAAACACCATATATTTT
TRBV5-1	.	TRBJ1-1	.	CASSLVQMNTEAFF	TGCGCCAGCAGCTTGGTTCAGATGAACACTGAAGCTTTCTTT
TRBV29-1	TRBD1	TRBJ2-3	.	CSVEGTGKTDTQYF	TGCAGCGTTGAAGGGACAGGGAAAACAGATACGCAGTATTTT
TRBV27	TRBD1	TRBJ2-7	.	CASSATGKGIYEQYF	TGTGCCAGCAGTGCGACAGGGAAAGGGATATACGAGCAGTACTTC
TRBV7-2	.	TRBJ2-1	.	CASSVSRGLAHEQFF	TGTGCCAGCAGCGTTTCACGCGGCCTGGCACATGAGCAGTTCTTC
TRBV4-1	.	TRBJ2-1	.	CASSQDNGPRGEQFF	TGCGCCAGCAGCCAAGATAACGGTCCAAGGGGGGAGCAGTTCTTC
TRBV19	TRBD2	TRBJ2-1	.	CASLPGGLAGSRSYNEQFF	TGTGCCAGTCTTCCGGGAGGACTAGCGGGAAGTCGCTCCTACAATGAGCAGTTCTTC
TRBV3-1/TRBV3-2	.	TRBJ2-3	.	CASSQEGAGVADTQYF	TGTGCCAGCAGCCAAGAGGGGGCGGGAGTAGCAGATACGCAGTATTTT
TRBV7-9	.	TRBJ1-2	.	CASCPSRGGRNYGYTF	TGTGCCAGCTGCCCGTCCCGAGGGGGAAGGAACTATGGCTACACCTTC
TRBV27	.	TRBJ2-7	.	CASSLSGSLTYEQYF	TGTGCCAGCAGTTTGAGCGGGTCCCTTACCTACGAGCAGTACTTC
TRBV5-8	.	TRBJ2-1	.	CASSLVQAYNEQFF	TGTGCCAGCAGCTTGGTCCAGGCCTACAATGAGCAGTTCTTC
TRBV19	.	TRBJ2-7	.	CASSTKTGASYEQYF	TGTGCCAGTAGTACAAAGACAGGCGCGTCCTACGAGCAGTACTTC
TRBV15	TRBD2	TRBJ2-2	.	CATSLTSGNTGELFF	TGTGCCACCAGCCTGACTAGCGGAAACACCGGGGAGCTGTTTTTT
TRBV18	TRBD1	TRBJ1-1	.	CASSRGTGNLGATEAFF	TGTGCCAGCTCACGCGGGACAGGGAATCTTGGGGCCACTGAAGCTTTCTTT
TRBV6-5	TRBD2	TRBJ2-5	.	CASSFSAGEEETQYF	TGTGCCAGCAGTTTCTCGGCGGGAGAGGAGGAGACCCAGTACTTC
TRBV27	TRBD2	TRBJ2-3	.	CASSLVLAASLTDTQYF	TGTGCCAGCAGTTTAGTGCTAGCGGCCTCACTCACAGATACGCAGTATTTT
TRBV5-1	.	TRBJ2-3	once	CASSLREAGTDTQYF	TGCGCCAGCAGCTTGAGGGAGGCCGGCACAGATACGCAGTATTTT
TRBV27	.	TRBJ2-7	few	CASSFTGNEQYF	TGTGCCAGCAGTTTTACAGGGAACGAGCAGTACTTC
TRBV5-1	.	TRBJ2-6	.	CASSPLGLISGANVLTF	TGCGCCAGCAGCCCCCTAGGACTGATCTCTGGGGCCAACGTCCTGACTTTC
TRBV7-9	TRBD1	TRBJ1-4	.	CASSFSRGRNNEKLFF	TGTGCCAGCAGCTTTTCCAGGGGGCGTAATAATGAAAAACTGTTTTTT
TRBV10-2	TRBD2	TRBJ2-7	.	CASSDLVPTSGNRRSSYEQYF	TGCGCCAGCAGTGATCTAGTTCCCACTAGCGGGAATCGCAGGAGCTCCTACGAGCAGTACTTC
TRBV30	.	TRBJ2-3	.	CAWSALASSTDTQYF	TGTGCCTGGAGTGCCCTAGCGTCTAGCACAGATACGCAGTATTTT
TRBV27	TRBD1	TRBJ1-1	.	CASSLSQGAEAFF	TGTGCCAGCAGTTTATCCCAGGGGGCTGAAGCTTTCTTT
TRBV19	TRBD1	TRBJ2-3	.	CASSKTGFDTQYF	TGTGCCAGTAGTAAGACAGGGTTTGATACGCAGTATTTT
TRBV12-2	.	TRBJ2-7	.	CASRLAMASGLPTYEQYF	TGTGCAAGTCGCTTAGCGATGGCTAGCGGACTGCCAACCTACGAGCAGTACTTC
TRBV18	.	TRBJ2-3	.	CASSLLEEGLGTQYF	TGTGCCAGCTCGCTACTAGAGGAGGGGTTAGGAACGCAGTATTTT
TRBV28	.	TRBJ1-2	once	CASTPYGGGYTF	TGTGCCAGCACCCCCTACGGGGGAGGCTACACCTTC
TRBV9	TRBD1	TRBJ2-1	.	CASSVGGTGKNNEQFF	TGTGCCAGCAGCGTAGGGGGGACAGGGAAAAACAATGAGCAGTTCTTC
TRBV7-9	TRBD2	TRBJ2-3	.	CASSPEGLASTDTQYF	TGTGCCAGCAGCCCGGAGGGACTAGCTAGCACAGATACGCAGTATTTT